Sequencing of this T cell receptor beta chain was carried out in a study of blood T cell repertoires in COVID-19. The wider study: Whether acute or convalescent, the COVID-19 samples came from the United States, Italy and Spain. T cells, B-cell-depleted T cells, or PBMCs supplied cDNA or gDNA.

The germline V gene has CDR1 MDHEN and CDR2 SYDVKM. V dropped 2 bases and J dropped 4 bases, with 11 bases sitting between them. This CDR3 is built from 14 residues. Original handling: The authors estimated nucleated cell counts from reference gene primer amplification. TCRdb's table, derived via immunoSEQ multiplex PCR, lists solely in-frame clones and lacks some. V and J calls and clone size are as listed in that table; D and trimming were resolved from the DNA. This sample has about 270,000 clones, with roughly nine tenths found just once. The TCR was taken from an older woman who had recovered from COVID-19. V and J are TRBV28 and TRBJ2-5; TRBD1 might be the D (6 bases). The specimen sequenced was peripheral blood. Written as DNA, the CDR3 is TGTGCCAGCAGTTTAGACGAAGGGGGAGAGACCCAGTACTTC. It encodes CASSLDEGGETQYF. Combining the CDR3 with reference TRBV28 and TRBJ2-5 gives the whole variable domain DVKVTQSSRYLVKRTGEKVFLECVQDMDHENMFWYRQDPGLGLRLIYFSYDVKMKEKGDIPEGYSVSREKKERFSLILESASTNQTSMYLCASSLDEGGETQYFGPGTRLLVL.